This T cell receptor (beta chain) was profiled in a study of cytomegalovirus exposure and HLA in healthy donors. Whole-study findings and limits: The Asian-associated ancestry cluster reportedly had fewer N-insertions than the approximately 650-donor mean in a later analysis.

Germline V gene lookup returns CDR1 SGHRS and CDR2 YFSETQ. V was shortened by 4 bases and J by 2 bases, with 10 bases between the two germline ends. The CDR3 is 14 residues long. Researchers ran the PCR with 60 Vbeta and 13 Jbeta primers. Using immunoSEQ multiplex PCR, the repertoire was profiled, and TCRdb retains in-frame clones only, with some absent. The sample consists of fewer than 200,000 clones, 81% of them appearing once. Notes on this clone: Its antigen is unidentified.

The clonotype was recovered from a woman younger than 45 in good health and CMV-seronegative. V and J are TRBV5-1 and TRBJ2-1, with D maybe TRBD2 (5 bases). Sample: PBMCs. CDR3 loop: CASSPGGTYNEQFF. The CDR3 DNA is TGCGCCAGCAGCCCCGGAGGAACCTACAATGAGCAGTTCTTC.